This TCR beta chain was documented in a study of beta chain features in type 1 diabetes. Trimming took 5 bases from V and 4 from J, leaving 12 bases between them. The CDR3 totals 14 residues. Germline V gene data show CDR1 as KGHSH and CDR2 as LQKENI. The authors reverse transcribed all of the isolated RNA, so sequencing captured expressed TCRB transcripts. The assay was immunoSEQ multiplex PCR, and TCRdb's table has in-frame clones only and misses some. Of around 300,000 clones detected, around 7.8% appear once; the ten largest clones hold approximately 1%. The source of this sequence is a woman between 18 and 29 years old in good health. Sample: central memory CD4+ T cells from blood. The rearrangement links TRBV18 to TRBJ2-1; TRBD2 is a possible D gene (5 bases). The CDR3 DNA reads as TGTGCCAGCTCATTTGGATCGGGGTACAATGAGCAGTTCTTC. Translated: CASSFGSGYNEQFF.